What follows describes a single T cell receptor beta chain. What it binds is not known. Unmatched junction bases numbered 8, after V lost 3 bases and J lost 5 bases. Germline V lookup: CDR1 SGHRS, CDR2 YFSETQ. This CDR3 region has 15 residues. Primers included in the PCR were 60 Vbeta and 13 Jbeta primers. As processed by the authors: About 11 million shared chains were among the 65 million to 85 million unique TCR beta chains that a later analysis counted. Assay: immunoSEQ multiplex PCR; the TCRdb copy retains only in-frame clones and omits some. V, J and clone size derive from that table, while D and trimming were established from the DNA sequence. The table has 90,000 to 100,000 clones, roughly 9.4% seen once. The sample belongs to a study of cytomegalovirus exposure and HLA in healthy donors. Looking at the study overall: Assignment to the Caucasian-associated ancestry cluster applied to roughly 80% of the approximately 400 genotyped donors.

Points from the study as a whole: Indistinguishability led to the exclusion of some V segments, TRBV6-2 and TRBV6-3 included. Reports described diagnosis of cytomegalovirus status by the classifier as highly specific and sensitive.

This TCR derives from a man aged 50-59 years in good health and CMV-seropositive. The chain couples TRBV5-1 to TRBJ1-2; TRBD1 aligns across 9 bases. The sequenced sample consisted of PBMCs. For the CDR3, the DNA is TGCGCCAGCAGCTCCCCGGGACAGGGTTTGTATGGCTACACCTTC. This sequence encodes CASSSPGQGLYGYTF.